The 18 T cell receptor beta chains below all came from one sample that was sequenced in a study of OX40 agonist ivuxolimab in advanced cancers. Sequencing was performed with immunoSEQ multiplex PCR; in TCRdb, only in-frame clones are kept and a portion is missing. The data contain 59,000 or so clones, roughly 82% of them singletons. This specimen was CD4+ or CD8+ T cells sorted from blood, taken in a trial of the OX40 agonist ivuxolimab. Receptors originate from an adult with an advanced solid tumor such as melanoma, head and neck, liver or kidney cancer.

This clone showed up just a few times. The V and J genes are TRBV7-2 and TRBJ2-7; 8 nucleotides line up with TRBD1. This CDR3 is built from 13 residues. Trimming removed 5 bases from V and 4 bases from J; junction bases left unmatched: 4. CDR1 and CDR2 from the germline V gene are SGHTA and FQGNSA. The CDR3, as DNA: TGTGCCAGCAGCCGGGACAGGACTTACGAGCAGTACTTC. Its translation: CASSRDRTYEQYF.

This chain uses TRBV2 with TRBJ2-4; D is unresolved. V was cut by 3 bases and J by 4 bases, with 1 base left in between. This CDR3 comprises 11 residues. Germline V gives CDR1 SNHLY, CDR2 FYNNEI. The CDR3 loop is CASSEKNIQYF. In DNA, the CDR3 is TGTGCCAGCAGTGAGAAAAACATTCAGTACTTC.

Only a few counts were recorded for this clone. The chain couples TRBV6-4 to TRBJ2-2; a possible D gene is TRBD1 (6 bases). The CDR3 has 16 residues. Germline-derived CDR1 and CDR2 are MRHNA and SNTAGT. Trimming took 5 bases from V and 1 from J, leaving 14 bases between them. As DNA, the CDR3 is TGTGCCAGCAGTCCCGAGCAGGGGATGAACACCGGGGAGCTGTTTTTT. The encoded protein is CASSPEQGMNTGELFF.

This clone has a single count. The J gene is TRBJ1-2, the V gene TRBV7-9, with 9 nucleotides matching TRBD1. V shed 6 bases and J 6 bases; nucleotides not matched to a gene: 11. This CDR3 has 15 amino acids. Germline lookup yields CDR1 SEHNR and CDR2 FQNEAQ (reference sequence). The CDR3 sequence: CASSYTQGARDGYTF. The CDR3 DNA reads as TGTGCCAGCAGTTATACACAGGGGGCGAGGGATGGCTACACCTTC.

The chain recombines TRBV5-1 with TRBJ2-1; unclear D gene. The germline V gene encodes CDR1 SGHRS and CDR2 YFSETQ. Deletions cut 0 bases from V and 4 bases from J, with 11 bases between. The CDR3 consists of 15 residues. This CDR3 reads CASSLDGTAYNEQFF. CDR3 sequence (DNA): TGCGCCAGCAGCTTGGATGGCACAGCATACAATGAGCAGTTCTTC.

This rearrangement joins TRBV2 to TRBJ1-3, with a possible D match to TRBD1 (5 bases). Germline-derived CDR1 and CDR2 are SNHLY and FYNNEI. The CDR3 contains 13 residues. CDR3 DNA sequence: TGTGCTACCACCCGGGACGGTCGAGACACCATATATTTT. It is translated as CATTRDGRDTIYF.

V is TRBV19 and J is TRBJ2-1; TRBD2 is a possible D gene (5 bases). CDR1 LNHDA and CDR2 SQIVND come from the germline V gene (reference sequence). The CDR3 is 14 residues long. V was pared by 2 bases and J by 7 bases, with 12 bases between. The CDR3 sequence: CASSISGSNNEQFF. CDR3 sequence (DNA): TGTGCCAGTAGTATAAGTGGGAGTAATAATGAGCAGTTCTTC.

The V call is TRBV6-1, the J call TRBJ1-2; 11 nucleotides align to TRBD1. The germline V gene has CDR1 MNHNS and CDR2 SASEGT. The junction had 2 bases not matched to a gene; V was cut back by 0 bases and J by 8 bases. The CDR3 runs to 14 residues. CDR3 in DNA: TGTGCCAGCAGTGAAGCCCGGACAGGGGGCGGCTACACCTTC. It yields the protein CASSEARTGGGYTF.

This sequence joins TRBV23-1 and TRBJ1-5; the D is unclear. TRBV23-1 is an ORF; its function is uncertain. V was clipped by 0 bases and J by 2 bases, with 14 bases between them. The CDR3 loop spans 17 amino acids. CDR3 nucleotides: TGCGCCAGCAGTCAATCGGAGGACGGGCCTGGCAATCAGCCCCAGCATTTT. Amino acid sequence: CASSQSEDGPGNQPQHF.

The chain has TRBV6-5 and TRBJ1-3; D gene ambiguous. The V end lost 5 bases, the J end lost 2 bases, and 7 bases lay between the germline ends. The CDR3 contains 13 residues. The germline V gene encodes CDR1 MNHEY and CDR2 SVGAGI. CDR3 nucleotide sequence: TGTGCCAGCAGTGTTCTAGCTGGAAACACCATATATTTT. Translating gives CASSVLAGNTIYF.

This chain links TRBV6-5 with TRBJ2-3, with D tentatively TRBD1 (5 bases). V was shortened by 6 bases and J by 4 bases, with 17 bases between the two germline ends. The CDR3 runs to 15 residues. Germline V lookup: CDR1 MNHEY, CDR2 SVGAGI. CDR3 loop: CASRTGTFGADTQYF. The CDR3 DNA reads as TGTGCCAGCAGAACAGGTACTTTTGGCGCAGATACGCAGTATTTT.

This clone was observed a handful of times. The chain joins TRBV25-1 to TRBJ1-1, with TRBD1 as a possible D gene (5 bases). Germline CDR1 reads MGHDK; CDR2 reads SYGVNS. Trimming shortened V by 1 base and J by 6 bases, and 12 bases separated the two germline ends. The CDR3 sequence is 14 residues long. DNA for the CDR3: TGTGCCAGCAGTGAATTCGAAAGGGGCGCTGAAGCTTTCTTT. Amino acids: CASSEFERGAEAFF.

The chain employs TRBV7-2 and TRBJ1-1, with D possibly TRBD1 on 5 matching bases. The germline V gene encodes CDR1 SGHTA and CDR2 FQGNSA. V dropped 5 bases and J dropped 1 base, with 8 bases sitting between them. The CDR3 sequence is 13 residues long. The DNA for the CDR3 is TGTGCCAGCAGCCTCCAGGGGAACACTGAAGCTTTCTTT. Translation gives CASSLQGNTEAFF.

V and J are TRBV27 and TRBJ1-5, with 8 bases that match TRBD1. The J segment lost 3 bases and the V segment lost 2 bases, leaving 18 bases of the junction unmatched. The V gene's germline CDR1 is MNHEY and CDR2 SMNVEV (reference sequence). The length of the CDR3 is 20 residues. This CDR3 is CASSLTRTGQSPKTNQPQHF. Written as DNA, the CDR3 is TGTGCCAGCAGTTTAACCCGGACAGGGCAGTCTCCGAAGACCAATCAGCCCCAGCATTTT.

The J gene is TRBJ1-3, the V gene TRBV5-1, with TRBD1 identical over 9 bases. The CDR3 has 15 amino acids. The germline CDR1 and CDR2 sequences are SGHRS and YFSETQ. Trimming at V came to 4 bases and at J to 3 bases, leaving 5 bases not matched to a gene. The CDR3 protein is CASSPRTGDGNTIYF. CDR3 DNA sequence: TGCGCCAGCAGCCCCAGGACAGGGGATGGAAACACCATATATTTT.

This clone has just one count. This chain links TRBV4-2 with TRBJ2-7; 11 bases match TRBD2. This CDR3 spans 18 amino acids. The germline V gene encodes CDR1 LGHNA and CDR2 YNFKEQ. V shed 0 bases, J shed 4 bases, and the junction held 11 bases outside the gene matches. This CDR3 reads CASSQDIRVAGGRYEQYF. For the CDR3, the DNA is TGTGCCAGCAGCCAAGATATTAGGGTAGCGGGAGGGAGGTACGAGCAGTACTTC.

The chain couples TRBV7-8 to TRBJ2-2, with unresolved D. CDR1 is SGHVS and CDR2 is FQNEAQ in the germline V gene. The CDR3 sequence is 12 residues long. V was clipped by 2 bases and J by 6 bases, with 4 bases between them. The CDR3 is CASSLPAGELFF. The CDR3 nucleotides are TGTGCCAGCAGCTTACCTGCCGGGGAGCTGTTTTTT.

J is TRBJ2-1 and V is TRBV6-6; weak D call: TRBD1 (6 bases). V dropped 7 bases and J dropped 3 bases, with 10 bases sitting between them. CDR3 length equals 13 residues. The germline CDR1 and CDR2 sequences are MNHNY and SVGAGI (reference sequence). CDR3 sequence (DNA): TGTGCCAGCAAATACAGGGACTACAATGAGCAGTTCTTC. Its protein product is CASKYRDYNEQFF.